These 17 T cell receptor beta chains were all obtained from the same sample, sequenced in a study of CD8 T cells in Susac syndrome. Random hexamers were used to reverse transcribe the RNA input (about 0.45 to 1 ug). TCRdb analysed the immunoSEQ multiplex PCR reads with MiXCR anew, one entry per CDR3 protein. The data contain under 200,000 distinct CDR3 sequences, about 90% of them seen just once; the ten biggest clones take up around 0.087%. Sequencing used CD4+ T cells from PBMCs. These receptors were obtained from a human donor in good health.

The chain recombines TRBV9 with TRBJ1-4, with 7 bases matching TRBD1. V trimming: 4 bases; J trimming: 6 bases; junction bases outside the gene matches: 6. The CDR3 is 14 amino acids. The germline V gene has CDR1 SGDLS and CDR2 YYNGEE. Here the CDR3 reads CASSLQGWDEKLFF. For the CDR3, the DNA is TGTGCCAGCAGCTTACAGGGGTGGGATGAAAAACTGTTTTTT.

This chain uses TRBV20-1 with TRBJ2-7; TRBD1 is a possible D gene (5 bases). Germline V gene sequence: CDR1 DFQATT, CDR2 SNEGSKA (reference sequence). The CDR3 loop spans 13 amino acids. V gave up 2 bases and J gave up 3 bases, with 11 bases separating them. The CDR3 region is CSARNGADYEQYF. The CDR3 nucleotides read TGCAGTGCTAGAAATGGGGCAGACTACGAGCAGTACTTC.

The chain links TRBV10-3 to TRBJ2-7; 10 bases match TRBD2. V gave up 10 bases and J gave up 3 bases; unmatched junction bases: 6. This CDR3 has 13 amino acids. Germline V gene data show CDR1 as ENHRY and CDR2 as SYGVKD. The CDR3 region has the DNA TGTGCCAATAGCGGGGGGCCGGACTACGAGCAGTACTTC. Its translation: CANSGGPDYEQYF.

The chain joins TRBV19 to TRBJ2-2, with unresolved D. The CDR3 loop spans 14 amino acids. V was trimmed by 6 bases and J by 0 bases, leaving 8 bases between them. Germline V gene sequence: CDR1 LNHDA, CDR2 SQIVND (reference sequence). The CDR3 DNA sequence: TGTGCCAGTAGAGGCCTCGCGAACACCGGGGAGCTGTTTTTT. Its translation: CASRGLANTGELFF. Combining the CDR3 with reference TRBV19 and TRBJ2-2 gives the whole variable domain DGGITQSPKYLFRKEGQNVTLSCEQNLNHDAMYWYRQDPGQGLRLIYYSQIVNDFQKGDIAEGYSVSREKKESFPLTVTSAQKNPTAFYLCASRGLANTGELFFGEGSRLTVL.

In its sample, this clonotype was seen once. The chain couples TRBV29-1 to TRBJ1-2; 7 bases match TRBD1. V shed 7 bases, J shed 3 bases, and the junction held 2 bases outside the gene matches. The CDR3 runs to 11 residues. CDR1 SQVTM and CDR2 ANQGSEA come from the germline V gene. The CDR3 is CSAGTDYGYTF. The CDR3 DNA reads as TGCAGCGCCGGGACAGACTATGGCTACACCTTC.

J is TRBJ2-3 and V is TRBV13; 10 bases fit TRBD2. Unmatched junction bases numbered 7, after V lost 5 bases and J lost 5 bases. The germline V gene encodes CDR1 PRHDT and CDR2 FYEKMQ (reference sequence). This CDR3 region has 15 residues. The CDR3 region has the DNA TGTGCCAGCAGCCCCCTAGCGGGAGCGGTAGATACGCAGTATTTT. It yields the protein CASSPLAGAVDTQYF.

This chain joins TRBV28 and TRBJ2-6; 12 nucleotides agree with TRBD1. The CDR3 sequence is 18 residues long. CDR1 MDHEN and CDR2 SYDVKM come from the germline V gene. V gave up 8 bases and J gave up 0 bases; unmatched junction bases: 8. CDR3 residues: CASGGQGAGFSGANVLTF. In DNA form, the CDR3 reads TGTGCCAGCGGGGGACAGGGGGCGGGCTTCTCTGGGGCCAACGTCCTGACTTTC.

V is TRBV5-1 and J is TRBJ2-2; unclear D gene. CDR3 length: 16 residues. V gave up 0 bases and J gave up 3 bases, with 12 bases separating them. The V gene's germline CDR1 is SGHRS and CDR2 YFSETQ. CDR3 nucleotides: TGCGCCAGCAGCTTGGGCGTATCGCTCGACACCGGGGAGCTGTTTTTT. This codes for CASSLGVSLDTGELFF. The entire variable domain, with the rest obtained from reference TRBV5-1 and TRBJ2-2, is as follows: KAGVTQTPRYLIKTRGQQVTLSCSPISGHRSVSWYQQTPGQGLQFLFEYFSETQRNKGNFPGRFSGRQFSNSRSEMNVSTLELGDSALYLCASSLGVSLDTGELFFGEGSRLTVL.

A word on this clonotype: An end of the junction does not agree with germline; a read error may underlie this. V is TRBV5-1 and J is TRBJ1-4, with D uncertain. CDR1 and CDR2 (germline): SGHRS, YFSETQ. The CDR3 has 14 amino acids. The CDR3 nucleotides are TGCGCTAGCAGCTTGGCCCAGCAGAATGAAAAACTGTTTTTT. Amino acid sequence: CASSLAQQNEKLFF.

The chain joins TRBV6-5 to TRBJ2-5; 12 bases are shared with TRBD1. From germline, CDR1 is MNHEY and CDR2 SVGAGI. The CDR3 is made up of 17 amino acids. After removal of 4 bases from V and 4 bases from J, the junction contained 10 bases not matched to a gene. CDR3 in amino acids: CASSSIPRGQGAETQYF. CDR3 nucleotide sequence: TGTGCCAGCAGTTCCATTCCAAGGGGACAGGGGGCAGAGACCCAGTACTTC.

This chain uses TRBV12-3 or TRBV12-4 with TRBJ1-5, with 9 nucleotides matching TRBD1. The CDR3 length is 16 residues. The V segment lost 4 bases and the J segment 7 bases; nucleotides outside the gene matches: 11. The CDR3, as DNA: TGTGCCAGCAGTTCCCCGGGACAGGGTGGAGGACAGCCCCAGCATTTT. This sequence encodes CASSSPGQGGGQPQHF.

The rearrangement joins TRBV7-6 to TRBJ2-7; TRBD2 agrees at 11 bases. This CDR3 is 15 amino acids long. Trimming removed 5 bases from V and 4 bases from J; junction bases left unmatched: 7. The germline V gene has CDR1 SGHVS and CDR2 FNYEAQ. CDR3: CASSPPGTSGYEQYF. As DNA, the CDR3 is TGTGCCAGCAGCCCACCCGGGACTAGCGGATACGAGCAGTACTTC.

The genes are TRBV30 and TRBJ1-1; 9 bases are a match to TRBD1. The germline V gene encodes CDR1 GTSNPN and CDR2 SVGIG (reference sequence). V shed 4 bases, J shed 11 bases, and the junction held 11 bases outside the gene matches. The CDR3 length is 13 residues. CDR3 DNA sequence: TGTGCCTGGACCTCCGGGACAGGGTTTTTGGCTTTCTTT. It encodes CAWTSGTGFLAFF.

The chain recombines TRBV3-1 with TRBJ2-1, with 7 bases lining up with TRBD2. V gave up 4 bases and J gave up 2 bases; unmatched junction bases: 5. This CDR3 has 15 amino acids. Germline V CDR1 and CDR2: LGHDT, YNNKEL (reference sequence). The CDR3 DNA reads as TGTGCCAGCAGCCCCGGGAGGAGCGCCTACAATGAGCAGTTCTTC. Protein sequence: CASSPGRSAYNEQFF.

This clonotype was detected only once. The genes are TRBV24-1 and TRBJ2-1, with 10 positions matching TRBD2. This CDR3 region has 16 residues. Germline lookup yields CDR1 KGHDR and CDR2 SFDVKD. V shed 3 bases and J 4 bases; nucleotides not matched to a gene: 5. CDR3 sequence: CATSDMASGRYNEQFF. CDR3 coding DNA: TGTGCCACCAGTGATATGGCTAGCGGGAGATACAATGAGCAGTTCTTC.

This clonotype was seen more than once but under ten times. The chain recombines TRBV20-1 with TRBJ2-2, with 15 bases lining up with TRBD2. The ends lost 6 bases at V and 4 bases at J; junction bases unmatched: 6. The CDR3 is 16 amino acids. CDR1 is DFQATT, CDR2 SNEGSKA, per germline (reference sequence). The CDR3 coding sequence is TGCAGTGCGAGGACTAGCGGGGGGGCCGGCACCGGGGAGCTGTTTTTT. Amino acids: CSARTSGGAGTGELFF.

The chain is built from TRBV4-1 and TRBJ2-4; 10 bases are shared with TRBD1. The CDR3 consists of 16 residues. Looked up from germline, CDR1 is MGHRA and CDR2 is YSYEKL. Germline trimming cut 2 bases from V and 9 bases from J; bases unmatched to any gene: 10. As DNA, the CDR3 is TGCGCCAGCAGCCAACCGGGACAGGGGAGAGTTGGCATTCAGTACTTC. Protein: CASSQPGQGRVGIQYF.